This TCR beta chain appears in the sequencing data of a study of cytomegalovirus exposure and HLA in healthy donors. The CDR3 is 14 amino acids. Trimming removed 2 bases at V and 0 bases at J, with 9 bases between. Germline V lookup: CDR1 SGHRS, CDR2 YFSETQ. The PCR had 60 Vbeta and 13 Jbeta primers. Only in-frame clones appear in the TCRdb table, and some are missing; sequencing was by immunoSEQ multiplex PCR. Of roughly 240,000 clones in the sample, roughly 87% were seen once. Only a few counts were recorded for this clone. The sample was PBMCs. This sequence joins TRBV5-1 and TRBJ2-7; D perhaps matches TRBD2 (6 bases). This sequence was found in a woman aged 40 to 50 in good health and CMV-seropositive. The CDR3 DNA reads as TGCGCCAGCAGCTTTGGGGGGAGCTCCTACGAGCAGTACTTC. Translating it yields CASSFGGSSYEQYF. Variable domain in full (rest from reference TRBV5-1 and TRBJ2-7): KAGVTQTPRYLIKTRGQQVTLSCSPISGHRSVSWYQQTPGQGLQFLFEYFSETQRNKGNFPGRFSGRQFSNSRSEMNVSTLELGDSALYLCASSFGGSSYEQYFGPGTRLTVT.